This T cell receptor beta chain came from a study of blood T cell repertoires in COVID-19. About the study: Researchers got acute and convalescent COVID-19 samples from the United States, Italy and Spain. T cells, B-cell-depleted T cells, or PBMCs supplied cDNA or gDNA.

This CDR3 spans 14 amino acids. V lost 6 bases to trimming and J lost 4 bases, with 14 bases between them. Germline V gene data show CDR1 as SGHTA and CDR2 as FQGTGA. Per the original data handling: Amplification of reference gene primers was used by the study to estimate nucleated cell counts. TCRdb keeps only in-frame clones here, not all; method: immunoSEQ multiplex PCR. V, J and clone size derive from that table, while D and trimming were established from the DNA sequence. The table has 250,000 to 300,000 clones, roughly 79% seen once. V is TRBV7-3 and J is TRBJ2-3, with D possibly being TRBD2 (7 bases). The specimen sequenced was peripheral blood. The receptor comes from an older woman with active or convalescent COVID-19. CDR3 protein: CASRKGGASDTQYF. DNA for the CDR3: TGTGCCAGCAGAAAAGGGGGGGCATCAGATACGCAGTATTTT.